Listed below are T cell receptor beta chains from one sample, sequenced in a study of blood T cell repertoires in COVID-19. Clones were read by immunoSEQ multiplex PCR, and TCRdb kept only the in-frame ones, dropping some. The sample contains some 89,000 clones, around 80% of which appear only once. What was sequenced was peripheral blood. These receptors were taken from an elderly woman with acute or convalescent COVID-19. Each CDR3 is given with its conserved first and last residue. The D gene is left open where the match is weak. Size is omitted from some rows. Given values are once, few, many or a class for expanded clones.

clone_size	v_call	cdr3_length	d_call	j_call	cdr3_nt	cdr3_aa
.	TRBV28	13	.	TRBJ1-2	TGTGCCACCAGGCGGGGTTCGGCCTATGGCTACACCTTC	CATRRGSAYGYTF
.	TRBV29-1	13	.	TRBJ1-5	TGCAGCGTTGAAGTGGCGGGGGGCCAGCCCCAGCATTTT	CSVEVAGGQPQHF
.	TRBV5-1	15	TRBD1	TRBJ2-3	TGCGCCAGCAGAGACAGGGGGCAAAGTACGGATACGCAGTATTTT	CASRDRGQSTDTQYF
once	TRBV14	16	.	TRBJ2-7	TGTGCCAGCAGCCCAGCTGGAGGGGGCCTTACCTACGAGCAGTACTTC	CASSPAGGGLTYEQYF
.	TRBV5-3	8	.	TRBJ1-5	TGTGCCATCCAGTCCCAGCATTTT	CAIQSQHF
.	TRBV24-1	15	TRBD2	TRBJ2-1	TGTGCCACCAGTGTGGCGGGGGACGCCTCAGGTGAGCAGTTCTTC	CATSVAGDASGEQFF
.	TRBV5-1	13	TRBD1	TRBJ2-1	TGCGCCAGCAGCTTGGGACAGGGGAATGAGCAGTTCTTC	CASSLGQGNEQFF
.	TRBV3-1/TRBV3-2	15	.	TRBJ1-4	TGTGCCAGCAGTCTTCCAGGGGTGCCTAGGGAAAAACTGTTTTTT	CASSLPGVPREKLFF
.	TRBV11-2	16	TRBD1	TRBJ1-6	TGTGCCAGCAGCTTAACCCGGGGACAGATCTATTCACCCCTCCACTTT	CASSLTRGQIYSPLHF
.	TRBV19	14	TRBD1	TRBJ1-5	TGTGCCACCTGGACAGGGGGCCCGCATCAGCCCCAGCATTTT	CATWTGGPHQPQHF
.	TRBV29-1	13	.	TRBJ2-2	TGCAGCGTTGATGGAGGTGGAACCGGGGAGCTGTTTTTT	CSVDGGGTGELFF